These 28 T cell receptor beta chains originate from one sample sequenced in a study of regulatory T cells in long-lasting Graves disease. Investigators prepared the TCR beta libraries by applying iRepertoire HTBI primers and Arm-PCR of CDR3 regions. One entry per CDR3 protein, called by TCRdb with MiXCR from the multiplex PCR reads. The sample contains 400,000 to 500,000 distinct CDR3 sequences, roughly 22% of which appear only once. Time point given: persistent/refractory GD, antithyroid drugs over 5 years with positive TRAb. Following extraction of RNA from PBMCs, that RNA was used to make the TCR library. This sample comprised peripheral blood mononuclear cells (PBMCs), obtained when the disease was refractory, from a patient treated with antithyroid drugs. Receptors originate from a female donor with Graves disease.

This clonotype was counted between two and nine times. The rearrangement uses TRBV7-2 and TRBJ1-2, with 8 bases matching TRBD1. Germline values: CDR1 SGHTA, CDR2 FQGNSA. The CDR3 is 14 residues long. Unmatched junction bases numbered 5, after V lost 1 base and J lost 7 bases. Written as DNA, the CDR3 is TGTGCCAGCAGCTTAGGGCAGGGGGCCAGTGGCTACACCTTC. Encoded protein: CASSLGQGASGYTF.

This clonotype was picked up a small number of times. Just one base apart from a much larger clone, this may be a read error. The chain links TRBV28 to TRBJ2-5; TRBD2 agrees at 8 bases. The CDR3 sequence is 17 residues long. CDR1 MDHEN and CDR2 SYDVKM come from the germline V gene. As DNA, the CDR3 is TGTACCAGCAGCTCCGGGACTAGTCAAACAACCTGGGAGACCCAGTACTTC. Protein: CTSSSGTSQTTWETQYF.

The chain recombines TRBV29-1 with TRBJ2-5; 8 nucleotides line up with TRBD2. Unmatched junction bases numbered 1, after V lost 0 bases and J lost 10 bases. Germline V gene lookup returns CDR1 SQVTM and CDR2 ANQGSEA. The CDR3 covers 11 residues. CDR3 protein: CSVEDRGGQYF. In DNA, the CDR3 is TGCAGCGTTGAAGATCGGGGGGGCCAGTACTTC.

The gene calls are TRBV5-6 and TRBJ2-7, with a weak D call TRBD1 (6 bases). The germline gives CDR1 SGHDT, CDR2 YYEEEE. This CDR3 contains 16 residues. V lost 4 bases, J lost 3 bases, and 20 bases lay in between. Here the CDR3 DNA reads TGTGCCAGCAGCCGACCCGGGACACAGGGTTTCTACGAGCAGTACTTC. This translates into CASSRPGTQGFYEQYF.

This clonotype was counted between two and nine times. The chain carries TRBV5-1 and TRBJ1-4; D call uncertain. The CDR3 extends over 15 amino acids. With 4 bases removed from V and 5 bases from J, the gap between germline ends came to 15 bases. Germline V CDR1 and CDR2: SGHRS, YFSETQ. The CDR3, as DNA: TGCGCCAGCAGCGAGCTTGGCCGGAACAATGAAAAACTGTTTTTT. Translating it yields CASSELGRNNEKLFF. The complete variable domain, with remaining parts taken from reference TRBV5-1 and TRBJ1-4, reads KAGVTQTPRYLIKTRGQQVTLSCSPISGHRSVSWYQQTPGQGLQFLFEYFSETQRNKGNFPGRFSGRQFSNSRSEMNVSTLELGDSALYLCASSELGRNNEKLFFGSGTQLSVL.

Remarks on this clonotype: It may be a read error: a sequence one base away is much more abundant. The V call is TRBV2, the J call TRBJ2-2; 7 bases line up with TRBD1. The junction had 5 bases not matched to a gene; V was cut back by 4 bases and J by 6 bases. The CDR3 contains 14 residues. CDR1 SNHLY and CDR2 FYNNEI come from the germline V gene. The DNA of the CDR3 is TGTGCCAGCAGTGTCAGGACAGGCGCCGGGGAGCTGTTTTTT. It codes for CASSVRTGAGELFF. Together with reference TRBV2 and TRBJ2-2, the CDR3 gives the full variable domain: EPEVTQTPSHQVTQMGQEVILRCVPISNHLYFYWYRQILGQKVEFLVSFYNNEISEKSEIFDDQFSVERPDGSNFTLKIRSTKLEDSAMYFCASSVRTGAGELFFGEGSRLTVL.

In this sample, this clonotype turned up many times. The CDR3 loop is CASSEGSGNTIYF. The CDR3 DNA is TGTGCCAGCAGTGAGGGGTCTGGAAACACCATATATTTT. This chain joins TRBV2 and TRBJ1-3; D is unresolved. The germline V gene encodes CDR1 SNHLY and CDR2 FYNNEI. This CDR3 is built from 13 residues. Trimming left V 3 bases short and J 1 base short, with 4 bases between.

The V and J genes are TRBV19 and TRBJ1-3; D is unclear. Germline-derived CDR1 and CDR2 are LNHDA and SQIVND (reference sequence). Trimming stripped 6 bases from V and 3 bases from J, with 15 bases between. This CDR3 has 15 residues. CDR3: CASRRGLTLGNTIYF. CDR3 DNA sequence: TGTGCCAGTAGACGCGGGCTGACACTTGGAAACACCATATATTTT.

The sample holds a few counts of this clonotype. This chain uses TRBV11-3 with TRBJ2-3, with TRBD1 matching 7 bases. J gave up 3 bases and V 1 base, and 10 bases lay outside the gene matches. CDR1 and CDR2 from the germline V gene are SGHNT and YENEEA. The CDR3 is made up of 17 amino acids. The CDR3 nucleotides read TGTGCCAGCAGCTTAGGAAGGATGAGGGGGCGGACAGATACGCAGTATTTT. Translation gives CASSLGRMRGRTDTQYF.

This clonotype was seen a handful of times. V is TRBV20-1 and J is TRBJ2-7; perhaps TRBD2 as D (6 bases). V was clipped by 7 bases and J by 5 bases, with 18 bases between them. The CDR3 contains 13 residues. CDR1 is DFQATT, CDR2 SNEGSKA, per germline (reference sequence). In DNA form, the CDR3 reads TGCAGTGTTCGCCTAGCGAGGTTCCACGAGCAGTACTTC. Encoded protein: CSVRLARFHEQYF.

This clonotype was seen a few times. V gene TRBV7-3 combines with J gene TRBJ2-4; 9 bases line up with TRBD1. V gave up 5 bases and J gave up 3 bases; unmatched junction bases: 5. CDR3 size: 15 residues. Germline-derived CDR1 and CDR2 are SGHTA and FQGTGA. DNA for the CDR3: TGTGCCAGCAGCCCGGACAGGGGAGGCAAAAACATTCAGTACTTC. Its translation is CASSPDRGGKNIQYF.

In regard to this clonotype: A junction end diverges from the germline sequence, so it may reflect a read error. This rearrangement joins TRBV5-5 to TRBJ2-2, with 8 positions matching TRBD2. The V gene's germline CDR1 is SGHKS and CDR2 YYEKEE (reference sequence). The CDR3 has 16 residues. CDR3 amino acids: CASSMSGTRAFGELFF. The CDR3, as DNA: TGCGCCAGCAGCATGTCCGGGACTAGAGCATTCGGGGAGCTGTTTTTT.

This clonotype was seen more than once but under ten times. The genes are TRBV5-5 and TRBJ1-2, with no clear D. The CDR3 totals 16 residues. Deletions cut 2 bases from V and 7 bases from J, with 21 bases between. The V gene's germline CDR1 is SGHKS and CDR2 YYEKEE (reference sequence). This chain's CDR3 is CASSFPQVQINGGYTF. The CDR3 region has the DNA TGTGCCAGCAGCTTCCCCCAGGTTCAGATCAACGGTGGCTACACCTTC.

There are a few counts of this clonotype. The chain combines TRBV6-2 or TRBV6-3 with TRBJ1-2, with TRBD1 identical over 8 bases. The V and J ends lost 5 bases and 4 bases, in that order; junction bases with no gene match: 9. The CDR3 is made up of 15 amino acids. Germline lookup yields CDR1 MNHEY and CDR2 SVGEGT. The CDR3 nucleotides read TGTGCCAGCAGTGAAGCAGGGGGCGCCGGCTATGGCTACACCTTC. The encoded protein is CASSEAGGAGYGYTF.

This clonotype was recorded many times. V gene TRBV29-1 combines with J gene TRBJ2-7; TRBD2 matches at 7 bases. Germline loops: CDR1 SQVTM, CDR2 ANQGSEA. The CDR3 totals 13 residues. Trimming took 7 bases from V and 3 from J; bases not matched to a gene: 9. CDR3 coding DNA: TGCAGCGCCCTGACTAGCTCTGTCTACGAGCAGTACTTC. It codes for CSALTSSVYEQYF.

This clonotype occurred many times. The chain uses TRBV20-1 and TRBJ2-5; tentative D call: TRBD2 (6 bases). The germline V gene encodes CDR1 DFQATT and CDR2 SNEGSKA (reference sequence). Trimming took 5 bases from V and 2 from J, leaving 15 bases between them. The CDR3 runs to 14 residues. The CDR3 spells CSACRDLTQETQYF. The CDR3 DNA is TGCAGTGCTTGCCGGGACTTAACACAAGAGACCCAGTACTTC.

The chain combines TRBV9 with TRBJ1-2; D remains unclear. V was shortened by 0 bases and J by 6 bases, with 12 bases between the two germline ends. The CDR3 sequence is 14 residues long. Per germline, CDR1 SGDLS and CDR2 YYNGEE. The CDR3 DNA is TGTGCCAGCAGCGTAGTTGTGGAAGGAGATGGCTACACCTTC. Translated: CASSVVVEGDGYTF.

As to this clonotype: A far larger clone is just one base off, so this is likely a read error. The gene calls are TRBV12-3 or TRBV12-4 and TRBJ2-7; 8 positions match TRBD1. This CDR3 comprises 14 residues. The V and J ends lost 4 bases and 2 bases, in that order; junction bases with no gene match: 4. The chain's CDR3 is CASSSSTGAYEQYF. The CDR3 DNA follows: TGTGCCAGCAGTTCCTCGACAGGGGCCTACGAGCAGTACTTC.

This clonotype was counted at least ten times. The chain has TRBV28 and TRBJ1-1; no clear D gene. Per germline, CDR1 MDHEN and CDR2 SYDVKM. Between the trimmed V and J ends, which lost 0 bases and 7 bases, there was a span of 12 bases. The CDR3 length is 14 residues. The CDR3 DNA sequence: TGTGCCAGCAGTTTATGGCAAATTATCGGTGAAGCTTTCTTT. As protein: CASSLWQIIGEAFF.

This CDR3 reads CASSRSTARSYEQYF. As DNA, the CDR3 is TGTGCCAGCAGCCGGTCGACAGCCCGTTCCTACGAGCAGTACTTC. The V call is TRBV6-1, the J call TRBJ2-7, with D perhaps matching TRBD1 (5 bases). Between the trimmed V and J ends, which lost 6 bases and 1 base, there was a span of 16 bases. The CDR3 contains 15 residues. Germline lookup yields CDR1 MNHNS and CDR2 SASEGT.

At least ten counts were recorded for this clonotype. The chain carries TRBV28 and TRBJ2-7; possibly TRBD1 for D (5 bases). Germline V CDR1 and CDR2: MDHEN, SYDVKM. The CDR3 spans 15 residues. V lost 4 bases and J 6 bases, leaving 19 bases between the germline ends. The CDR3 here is CASSSPTDFPSEQYF. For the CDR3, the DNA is TGTGCCAGCAGTTCACCGACAGACTTCCCTTCCGAGCAGTACTTC.

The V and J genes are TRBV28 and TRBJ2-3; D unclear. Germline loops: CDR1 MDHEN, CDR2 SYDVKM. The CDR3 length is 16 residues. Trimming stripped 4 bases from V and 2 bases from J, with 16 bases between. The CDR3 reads CASSSTRLTYTDTQYF. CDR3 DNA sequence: TGTGCCAGCAGTTCCACAAGACTCACTTACACAGATACGCAGTATTTT.

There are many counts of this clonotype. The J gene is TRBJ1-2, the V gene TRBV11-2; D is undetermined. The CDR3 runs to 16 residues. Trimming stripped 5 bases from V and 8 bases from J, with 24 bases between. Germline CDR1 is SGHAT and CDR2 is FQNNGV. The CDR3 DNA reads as TGTGCCAGCAGCAAAATCTCCCGCGCAGGCAAAACCGGCTACACCTTC. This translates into CASSKISRAGKTGYTF.

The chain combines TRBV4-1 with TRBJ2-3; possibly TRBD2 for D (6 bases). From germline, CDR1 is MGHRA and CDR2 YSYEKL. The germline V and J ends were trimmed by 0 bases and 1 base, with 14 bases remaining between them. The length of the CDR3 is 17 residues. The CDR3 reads CASSQDQRGRGTDTQYF. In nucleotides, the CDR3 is TGCGCCAGCAGCCAAGATCAACGGGGGAGAGGCACAGATACGCAGTATTTT.

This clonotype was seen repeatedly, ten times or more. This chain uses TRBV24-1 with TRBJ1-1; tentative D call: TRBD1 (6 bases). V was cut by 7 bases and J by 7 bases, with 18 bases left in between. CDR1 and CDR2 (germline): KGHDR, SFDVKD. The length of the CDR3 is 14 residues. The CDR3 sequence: CATSLGGPSNEAFF. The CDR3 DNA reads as TGTGCCACCAGCCTCGGGGGGCCGAGCAATGAAGCTTTCTTT.

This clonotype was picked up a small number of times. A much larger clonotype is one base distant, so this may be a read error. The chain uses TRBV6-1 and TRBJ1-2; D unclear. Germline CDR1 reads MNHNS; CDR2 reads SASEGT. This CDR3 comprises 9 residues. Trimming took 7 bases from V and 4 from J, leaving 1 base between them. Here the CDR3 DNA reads TGTGCCAGCACCTATGGCTACACCTTC. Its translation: CASTYGYTF.

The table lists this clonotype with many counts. The CDR3 region is CASSVGTDPEAFF. As DNA, the CDR3 is TGTGCCAGCAGTGTTGGGACAGACCCTGAAGCTTTCTTT. The chain joins TRBV28 to TRBJ1-1; 7 bases align to TRBD1. CDR1 and CDR2 (germline): MDHEN, SYDVKM. V dropped 5 bases and J dropped 6; count of bases not matched to a gene: 6. The CDR3 spans 13 residues.

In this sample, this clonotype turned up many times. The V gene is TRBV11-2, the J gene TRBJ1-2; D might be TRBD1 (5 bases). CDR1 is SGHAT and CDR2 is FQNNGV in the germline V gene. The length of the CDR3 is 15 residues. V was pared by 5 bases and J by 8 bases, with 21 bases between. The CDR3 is CASSPSRVHLGGYTF. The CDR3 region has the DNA TGTGCCAGCAGCCCATCCAGGGTCCACTTGGGGGGCTACACCTTC.